The 2 T cell receptor beta chains below were found in one sample sequenced in a study of naive and memory T cell subsets. Study conclusions and caveats: Naive repertoires, especially CD8, held a few larger clonotypes, possibly memory cells re-expressing CD45RA.

An equimolar mix of two oligonucleotides served as the beta constant-region primer for TRBC1 and TRBC2. The ligated cDNA underwent four PCR rounds using SP2 and nested alpha and beta constant-region primers. A single record per CDR3 protein comes from TCRdb applying MiXCR to the UMI-ligation and nested PCR reads. The top ten clones hold 0.5% to 0.75% of a sample with 120,000 to 150,000 distinct CDR3 sequences, 15% to 25% of them seen once. The antigens for these receptors are not known. Sequencing was performed on naive CD8+ T cells from blood. The receptors stem from a human donor in good health.

This clonotype was picked up a small number of times. The V and J genes are TRBV7-2 and TRBJ2-7; D gene uncertain. Trimming stripped 2 bases from V and 6 bases from J, with 11 bases between. The CDR3 runs 13 residues. Germline CDR1 is SGHTA and CDR2 is FQGNSA. CDR3 DNA sequence: TGTGCCAGCAGCTTATCGGGTTGGAGCGAGCAGTACTTC. It encodes CASSLSGWSEQYF. Together with reference TRBV7-2 and TRBJ2-7, the CDR3 gives the full variable domain: GAGVSQSPSNKVTEKGKDVELRCDPISGHTALYWYRQSLGQGLEFLIYFQGNSAPDKSGLPSDRFSAERTGGSVSTLTIQRTQQEDSAVYLCASSLSGWSEQYFGPGTRLTVT.

At least ten counts were recorded for this clonotype. The rearrangement joins TRBV27 to TRBJ1-6, with D uncertain. The CDR3 totals 12 residues. V was shortened by 8 bases and J by 8 bases, with 10 bases between the two germline ends. The germline V gene encodes CDR1 MNHEY and CDR2 SMNVEV (reference sequence). CDR3 sequence (DNA): TGTGCCAGCTCTCTGGGAGATTCACCCCTCCACTTT. It translates to CASSLGDSPLHF.